This TCR beta chain was obtained from a study of T cell clusters in autoimmune cytopenias. CDR3 length: 13 residues. CDR1 SGHTA and CDR2 FQGNSA come from the germline V gene. TRB was amplified by touch-down multiplex PCR, primer pools A and B combined. TCRdb reanalyzed the multiplex PCR reads, giving one entry per CDR3 protein sequence and no DNA. The sample totals thousands of distinct CDR3 sequences. Overall study findings and caveats: Primary autoimmune cytopenia patients appeared to lack physiological T cell clusters present in healthy donors. Functional roles of the in silico T cell clusters still await experimental validation. TRB repertoire shifts in secondary cytopenia and chronic lymphocytic leukemia mostly reflected lymphoma, not autoimmunity.

TRB amplification used roughly 250 ng of peripheral blood genomic DNA. Judged by frequency, this clonotype is medium-sized. Its specificity is not known. Sequenced sample: peripheral blood. The J gene is TRBJ2-5, the V gene TRBV7-2; TCRdb calls TRBD1, which cannot be checked without DNA. The clonotype was recovered from a human donor with an autoimmune cytopenia, with autoimmune hepatitis or in good health (not recorded which). The CDR3 loop is CASSDRVQETQYF.